The entry below describes one T cell receptor (beta chain). These data come from a study of blood T cell repertoires in COVID-19. About the research overall: Specimens from acute and convalescent COVID-19 originated in the United States, Italy and Spain. Sources were T cells, B-cell-depleted T cells, or PBMCs; the material itself was cDNA or gDNA.

Per the germline V gene, CDR1 is MNHNS and CDR2 is SASEGT. The V gene end was trimmed by 2 bases and the J gene end by 4 bases; junction bases not matched to a gene: 4. The CDR3 is 15 residues long. Original data processing: Amplifying reference gene primers gave estimates of nucleated cell counts. Sequencing was performed with immunoSEQ multiplex PCR; in TCRdb, only in-frame clones are kept and a portion is missing. The DNA gave D and trimming, while V, J and clone size come from that table. The repertoire has about 210,000 clones, roughly 81% of them found once; the top ten carry less than 8%. V usage is TRBV6-1 and J usage is TRBJ1-4; TRBD1 aligns across 7 bases. This receptor was obtained from a woman between 45 and 60 years old with active or convalescent COVID-19. The sample comprised peripheral blood. The CDR3 DNA sequence: TGTGCCAGCAGTGAAAATAACAGGGGTAATGAAAAACTGTTTTTT. It encodes CASSENNRGNEKLFF.